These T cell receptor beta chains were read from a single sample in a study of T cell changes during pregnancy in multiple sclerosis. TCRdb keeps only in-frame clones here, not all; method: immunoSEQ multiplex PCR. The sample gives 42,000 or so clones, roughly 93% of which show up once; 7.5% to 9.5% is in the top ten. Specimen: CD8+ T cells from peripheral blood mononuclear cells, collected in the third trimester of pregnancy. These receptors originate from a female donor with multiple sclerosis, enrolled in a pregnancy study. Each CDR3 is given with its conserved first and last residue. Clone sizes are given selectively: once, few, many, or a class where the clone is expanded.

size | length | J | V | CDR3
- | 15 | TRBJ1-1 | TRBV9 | CASSVEDSLNTEAFF
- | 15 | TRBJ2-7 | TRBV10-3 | CAISEPKRTGNEQYF
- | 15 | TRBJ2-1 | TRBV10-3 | CAIRESGREYNEQFF
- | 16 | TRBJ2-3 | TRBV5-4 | CASSMDGRQSTDTQYF
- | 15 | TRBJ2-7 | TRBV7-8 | CASSAAGTGFYEQYF
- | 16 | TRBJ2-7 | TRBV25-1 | CASSEYPRGLGDEQYF
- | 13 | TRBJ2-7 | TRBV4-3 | CASSQAQGYEQYF
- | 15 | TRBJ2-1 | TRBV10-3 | CAISEFQRERDEQFF
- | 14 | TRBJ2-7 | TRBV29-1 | CSVVGGTGAYEQYF
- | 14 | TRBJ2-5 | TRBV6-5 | CASNPMGAQETQYF
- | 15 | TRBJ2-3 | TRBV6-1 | CASITSGRGEDTQYF
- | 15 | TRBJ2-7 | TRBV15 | CATSRSGDSSYEQYF
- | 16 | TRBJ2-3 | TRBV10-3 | CATRPPLAGDLDTQYF
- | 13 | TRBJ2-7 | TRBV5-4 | CASSLGAGDEQYF
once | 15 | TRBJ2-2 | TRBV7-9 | CASSWTGGHTGELFF
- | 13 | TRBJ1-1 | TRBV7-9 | CASSSPRADEAFF
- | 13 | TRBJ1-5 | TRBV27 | CASSSGRGQPQHF
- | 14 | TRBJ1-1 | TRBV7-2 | CASSFPLRETEAFF
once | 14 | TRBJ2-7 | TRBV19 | CASSTALADYEQYF
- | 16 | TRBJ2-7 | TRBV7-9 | CASSAPTSGLTYEQYF
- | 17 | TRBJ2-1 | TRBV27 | CASSHRLAGVSYNEQFF
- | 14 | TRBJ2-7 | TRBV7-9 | CASSLSAGRYEQYF
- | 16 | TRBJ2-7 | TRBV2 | CAGAGTSGTPGYEQYF
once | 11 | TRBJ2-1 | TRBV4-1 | CASHPRNEQFF
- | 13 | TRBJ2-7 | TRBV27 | CASRGLVPYEQYF
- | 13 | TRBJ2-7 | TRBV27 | CASGPSGSYEQYF
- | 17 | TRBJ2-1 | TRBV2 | CASSEALAGGLYNEQFF
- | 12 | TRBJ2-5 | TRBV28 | CASQGLRETQYF
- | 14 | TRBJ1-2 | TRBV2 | CASSDGTVSYGYTF
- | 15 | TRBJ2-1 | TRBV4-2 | CASSQASGFYNEQFF
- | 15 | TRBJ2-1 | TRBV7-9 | CASSSAVTTYNEQFF
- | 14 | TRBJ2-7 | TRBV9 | CASSNGQGAYEQYF
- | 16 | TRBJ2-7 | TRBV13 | CASSSIATSEAYEQYF
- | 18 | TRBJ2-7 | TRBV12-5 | CASGLVPLDRGRTEEQYF
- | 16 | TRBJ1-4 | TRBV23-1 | CASSQSKGTGDEKLFF
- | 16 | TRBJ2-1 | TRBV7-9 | CASSLGRGLANNEQFF
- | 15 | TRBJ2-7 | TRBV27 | CASSGEGVPSYEQYF
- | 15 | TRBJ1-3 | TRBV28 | CASSHDRGPGNTIYF
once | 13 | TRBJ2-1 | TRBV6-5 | CASSYSRSGEQFF
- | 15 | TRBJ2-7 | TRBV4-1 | CASSQTSGRSYEQYF
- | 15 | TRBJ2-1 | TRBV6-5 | CASSQLAATYNEQFF
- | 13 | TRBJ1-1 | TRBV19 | CASSIPGNTEAFF
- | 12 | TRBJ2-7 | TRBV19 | CASSPSSYEQYF
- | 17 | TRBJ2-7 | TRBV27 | CASSWGRVQRGPYEQYF
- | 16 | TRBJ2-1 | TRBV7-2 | CASSLDAGGGYNEQFF
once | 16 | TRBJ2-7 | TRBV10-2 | CASIPPEQGRFNEQYF
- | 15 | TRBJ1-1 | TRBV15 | CATSRVGLMNTEAFF
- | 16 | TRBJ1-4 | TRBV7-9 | CASSSLQGLFGEKLFF
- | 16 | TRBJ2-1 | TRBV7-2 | CASSLSSHSSYNEQFF
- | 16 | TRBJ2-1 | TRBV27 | CASSLLGEYSYNEQFF
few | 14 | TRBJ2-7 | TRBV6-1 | CASTEPDGGSEQYF
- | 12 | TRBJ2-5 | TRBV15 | CATYQTGETQYF
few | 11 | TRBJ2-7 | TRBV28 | CASSFGGEQYF
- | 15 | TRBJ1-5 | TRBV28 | CASSFLTGSNQPQHF